The present T cell receptor (beta chain) was sequenced within a study of blood T cells in healthy people across ages (dated by TCRdb to 2015 to 2017). With respect to the entire study: In model experiments, roughly one uniquely barcoded TCR beta cDNA molecule per two T cells was captured by template switching. Age-related changes in TCR beta repertoire diversity were measured in the study by deep sequencing normalized with unique cDNA molecular identifiers. Donors were grouped into four age groups: young (average 16 years), middle-aged (over 35), aged (roughly 67) and long-lived (less than 85). For two donors (one aged 18 to 29 and one aged 80 or older), the study analyzed two additional independent replicas of 1 million unique cDNA reads from the same blood draw. Beyond this particular receptor, the publication reports: Estimates of total diversity based on one million sequenced T cells were regarded as lower bounds and as underestimates. Observed TCR beta diversity correlated strongly with the percentage of naive T cells measured by flow cytometry. The CMV infection status of donors was not known, potentially confounding age-related changes in expanded clonotypes. Since profiling was done on bulk unsorted PBMCs, naive and antigen-experienced compartments could not be conclusively compared. As age increased, observed TCR beta diversity per million T cells dropped in a roughly linear way, and a significant reduction was already evident by age around 41. Compared with the aged group, more naive CD4+ T cells, fewer expanded clones and increased TCR diversity were shown by the long-lived group, suggesting age selection.

Library preparation employed 5' RACE. TCRdb records Illumina HiSeq 2500 as the sequencer. A second PCR of roughly 7 to 11 cycles was performed with a sample-barcoded 5' primer and a J-beta primer mix. Each TCR beta cDNA molecule received a unique molecular identifier from a template-switch 5' adaptor carrying 12 random nucleotides. Each sample yielded at least 3 million CDR3-containing paired-end reads. First-strand cDNA synthesis was performed from all RNA using the Mint cDNA synthesis kit, with priming by a TRBC-specific oligonucleotide. Following uracil-DNA glycosylase treatment, all cDNA underwent a first 18-cycle PCR with the universal primers M1SS and BC2_uni_R. The source study handled its data this way. Each sample was normalized by randomly selecting 1 million high-quality reads, each carrying a distinct molecular identifier. Instead of being binned into consensus sequences, reads with shared molecular identifiers were discarded. MiTCR, run with a Q25 quality threshold and the strictest error-elimination algorithm, handled CDR3 identification, clonotype clustering and error correction. A nonparametric unseen species model with Euler transformation was used to estimate lower-bound total TCR beta diversity. TCRdb handled the public reads itself, with Q25 trimming in fastp and clone calling in MiXCR, and kept productive beta chains. Here each entry gathers all rows of one CDR3 protein and keeps the most common genes and DNA. What appears here as the V and J calls and clone size reflects TCRdb's work, not the paper's. This sample is represented by hundreds of thousands of distinct CDR3 sequences; 24% of them were singletons. The ten largest account for 8.7% of the sample.

In the case of this clonotype: Its antigen is still unknown. Base qualities are not provided; no much larger clone lies one nucleotide away.

The roughly 37 donors, aged 6 to 90 years, were systemically healthy Caucasian individuals from Russia. Around 10 milliliters of peripheral blood were drawn from each donor into EDTA-treated Vacutainer tubes. Ficoll-Paque density-gradient centrifugation was used to isolate PBMCs, with at least 6.5 million per sample. Trizol reagent was used to extract total RNA from PBMCs, with at least 6 micrograms per sample. Naive CD45RAhigh/CD27high T cell percentages were measured by flow cytometry on a PBMC aliquot from every donor. In addition, the sample was reused for a study of T cells of mothers and their children. The second study's authors report: The donors were nine systemically healthy Caucasian individuals, made up of three mothers and their six children. cDNA synthesis used all of the extracted RNA, with 1.5 ug of RNA in each 15 ul reaction. Sample barcodes and 2-4 random nucleotides were added via the M1S primer in the second PCR. Each mother yielded over 9.5 million TCR beta CDR3 reads and each child 3 million to 3.5 million reads. TCR recombination output is similarly shaped by thymic selection in related and unrelated pairs, with a minor effect exerted by inherited differences. Normalized repertoire overlap was always slightly but never significantly higher in related than unrelated mother-child pairs. No persistent microchimeric T cell clones were found, with a detection sensitivity of approximately 100 clones per million clonotypes. The study used deep NGS to compare TCR beta repertoires of mothers and children, seeking features distinguishing related mother-child pairs from unrelated individuals. Mothers averaged about 40 +/- 4 years of age and children averaged about 10 +/- 4 years. After adapter ligation was performed with NEBNext reagents, the libraries were sequenced on an Illumina HiSeq 2000 with 100+100 nt paired-end reads. To avoid cross-contamination, the mother libraries and the child libraries were prepared a month apart and sequenced in separate runs. For each donor, between 500,000 and 2,000,000 distinct TCR beta clonotypes were identified. Naive TCR beta clonotypes were estimated from low-frequency clonotypes matched to each donor's FACS-determined naive share, without sorting.

The sequenced sample consisted of blood. This clonotype originated in a boy aged 10-17 years in good health.

CDR3 sequence: CASSQDRGHGNEKLFF. The sequenced DNA is TGTGCCAGCAGCCAAGATCGGGGACATGGTAATGAAAAACTGTTTTTT. The V and J genes are TRBV4-2 and TRBJ1-4; TRBD1 is possibly the D segment (6 matching bases). CDR1 LGHNA and CDR2 YNFKEQ were looked up in the germline V gene. The V and J ends are trimmed by 0 bases and 4 bases, leaving 12 bases between them. Reading from cysteine to phenylalanine, the CDR3 counts 16 amino acids. The entry retains the CDR3 DNA only, 48 bases that are in frame from base 1.